This T cell receptor beta chain comes out of a study of shared clonotypes between healthy human individuals (TCRdb year 2020). A note on the overall study: A couple of women and a few men aged 18 to 49 years were included in the cohort. To estimate repertoire size and how much clonotype sharing occurs between individuals, the study deeply sequenced the blood TCR repertoires of a handful of healthy adults. Different laboratories and diverse techniques were used to prepare libraries and sequence TCR repertoires, to increase sequencing depth and limit assay-specific biases. Leukapheresis yielded between about 0.85 and 10 billion PBMCs per donor. General study outcomes and caveats: Because the study included only a small number of donors, the genetic and exposure-history diversity represented was limited. Based on pairwise subsampling, the degree of clonotype sharing among donors was expected to be affected by sequencing depth. Only blood was sampled, and tissue TCR repertoires likely differ from those in blood.

As to this clone: Its antigen is unknown. No much larger clone exists at a distance of one base, and base qualities are not known.

The donors were healthy, HIV-negative adults with no recently reported acute infections or vaccinations. Every donor was a Caucasian adult living in Nashville, Tennessee, USA. For unsorted samples, roughly 90 million PBMCs were counted, and genomic DNA was extracted using the QIAamp DNA Blood Mini kit. Blood was collected by leukapheresis, and PBMCs were isolated by Ficoll-Histopaque density gradient centrifugation and then cryopreserved in liquid nitrogen vapor phase. V was cut back by 0 bases and J by 4 bases, leaving a gap of 10 bases between them. CDR1 is given as MGHRA and CDR2 as YSYEKL, both from the germline V gene. The CDR3 goes from the cysteine to the phenylalanine over 16 residues. Only CDR3 DNA remains: 48 bases, in frame from the first base. Using the deep immunoSEQ assay, multiplex PCR amplified TCR CDR3 regions from genomic DNA. Extracted genomic DNA from each cell subset was spread evenly across all wells of several immunoSEQ 96-well plates, with each plate serving as a replicate. For unsorted PBMC, each replicate PCR was loaded with roughly 330 ng genomic DNA, equivalent to about 30,000 T cell genomes. Genomic DNA from unsorted PBMC was sequenced over ten immunoSEQ deep assay plates. The purified libraries were quantified using a Qubit 3.0 fluorometer, sized with a Bioanalyzer 2100, and then quantified again using the KAPA Library Quantification kit. A separate single-read 150-cycle Illumina NextSeq 550 flow cell was used to sequence each immunoSEQ 96-well plate. The authors processed their data as follows. Because the immunoSEQ output held only junctional sequences and lacked quality scores, the filtering could not match the filtering applied to full-length reads. Sequences were annotated with PyIR, a Python wrapper for IgBLAST v1.9, and V/J genes and CDR3 were assigned using IMGT germline references. Reads were filtered out if the reads had weak V/J assignments (E-value above 1e-6), no CDR3, stop codons, out-of-frame junctions, or ambiguous translated residues. V3J clonotypes were defined as sequences sharing the same inferred V gene, J gene, and CDR3 amino acid sequence. Percentage overlap between repertoires was computed as shared unique clonotypes divided by the size of the smaller repertoire. Repertoire richness was assessed with RTK rarefaction, the Chao1 estimator, and Recon v2.1 estimates of unobserved clonotypes. The immuneACCESS repertoire file appears here via TCRdb, limited to in-frame rearrangements. These files lack a portion of the clones; in checked studies, under half of the deficit traces to unresolved V genes, and the cause of the others is not known. The V and J calls and the clone size are those of that table, but D and trimming were determined from the DNA. The sample includes about 490,000 clones, with roughly 85% observed a single time. The top ten clones comprise 9.5% to 15% of the sample.

Sequencing used PBMCs. This sequence was found in a woman aged 35 to 49 in good health. Some clones in this sample may be carry-over from other donors' samples. This chain joins TRBV4-1 to TRBJ2-6; the D call is tentative, TRBD1 or TRBD2, as each matches 6 bases. The nucleotide sequence is given as TGCGCCAGCAGCCAAGATGGGGGGACAGGGGCCAACGTCCTGACTTTC. Translated, this gives CASSQDGGTGANVLTF.